These 31 T cell receptor beta chains were all obtained from the same sample, sequenced in a study of blood T cell repertoires in COVID-19. TCRdb keeps only in-frame clones here, not all; method: immunoSEQ multiplex PCR. This sample yields roughly 150,000 clones, of which roughly 81% are seen a single time; approximately 2.6% belongs to the top ten. The sequencing input was peripheral blood. These receptor sequences come from a woman aged 80 or over with COVID-19, enrolled during active disease.

The DNA of the CDR3 is TGTGCCAGCAGCTTCTCCGGGGGCTCCTACGAGCAGTACTTC. This translates into CASSFSGGSYEQYF. V usage is TRBV11-3 and J usage is TRBJ2-7; maybe TRBD2 (6 bases). Deletions cut 3 bases from V and 0 bases from J, with 9 bases between. CDR1 and CDR2 from the germline V gene are SGHNT and YENEEA. The CDR3 runs 14 residues.

The chain couples TRBV4-3 to TRBJ1-1; tentative D call: TRBD1 (5 bases). Germline V CDR1 and CDR2: LGHNA, YSLEER. The CDR3 is made up of 15 amino acids. V lost 1 base, J lost 5 bases, and 14 bases lay in between. CDR3 in amino acids: CASSQVSGIGTEAFF. CDR3 DNA: TGCGCCAGCAGCCAAGTCTCAGGGATAGGAACTGAAGCTTTCTTT.

The rearrangement links TRBV7-2 to TRBJ1-5, with TRBD1 matching 8 bases. Looked up from germline, CDR1 is SGHTA and CDR2 is FQGNSA. The CDR3 is 13 amino acids. The V segment lost 5 bases and the J segment 7 bases; nucleotides outside the gene matches: 4. The CDR3 sequence is CASSPRQGQPQHF. CDR3 coding DNA: TGTGCCAGCAGCCCTAGACAGGGGCAGCCCCAGCATTTT. The full variable domain, in which reference TRBV7-2 and TRBJ1-5 provide the parts outside the CDR3, is GAGVSQSPSNKVTEKGKDVELRCDPISGHTALYWYRQSLGQGLEFLIYFQGNSAPDKSGLPSDRFSAERTGGSVSTLTIQRTQQEDSAVYLCASSPRQGQPQHFGDGTRLSIL.

The J gene is TRBJ2-1, the V gene TRBV9; a possible D gene is TRBD2 (6 bases). Germline V gene sequence: CDR1 SGDLS, CDR2 YYNGEE. V dropped 1 base and J dropped 4 bases, with 12 bases sitting between them. This CDR3 is 15 amino acids long. CDR3 amino acids: CASSVLGGTYNEQFF. CDR3 DNA sequence: TGTGCCAGCAGCGTACTCGGGGGTACTTACAATGAGCAGTTCTTC.

This chain joins TRBV5-1 and TRBJ2-3; D gene ambiguous. CDR3 length equals 14 residues. In germline, CDR1 is SGHRS, CDR2 YFSETQ. V was clipped by 2 bases and J by 0 bases, with 7 bases between them. The CDR3, as DNA: TGCGCCAGCAGCTTAATGGCTAGCACAGATACGCAGTATTTT. It specifies CASSLMASTDTQYF.

The V call is TRBV12-5, the J call TRBJ2-7, with D possibly being TRBD1 (5 bases). The CDR3 runs to 13 residues. Per germline, CDR1 LGHNT and CDR2 FRNRAP. Trimming stripped 7 bases from V and 6 bases from J, with 16 bases between. The CDR3 loop reads CASAFVGVGEQYF. The CDR3, as DNA: TGTGCTAGTGCCTTCGTAGGGGTGGGCGAGCAGTACTTC.

V gene TRBV6-1 combines with J gene TRBJ1-2; 9 nucleotides agree with TRBD1. The length of the CDR3 is 14 residues. Losses at the gene ends were 3 bases for V and 2 bases for J; bases not matched to a gene: 1. Germline V CDR1 and CDR2: MNHNS, SASEGT. The CDR3 bases are TGTGCCAGCAGTGAGGGACAGGGCAACTATGGCTACACCTTC. Protein: CASSEGQGNYGYTF.

Only one count was recorded for this clone. This sequence joins TRBV7-2 and TRBJ2-3, with D maybe TRBD1 (5 bases). The germline CDR1 and CDR2 sequences are SGHTA and FQGNSA. V lost 1 base and J 4 bases, leaving 9 bases between the germline ends. The CDR3 loop spans 14 amino acids. The CDR3 region is CASSLGTFSDTQYF. CDR3 DNA sequence: TGTGCCAGCAGCTTAGGGACATTTTCAGATACGCAGTATTTT.

V gene TRBV19 combines with J gene TRBJ1-1, with D perhaps matching TRBD1 (5 bases). The germline CDR1 and CDR2 sequences are LNHDA and SQIVND (reference sequence). Trimming pared 5 bases from V and 1 base from J, leaving 8 bases between. This CDR3 region has 13 residues. CDR3 DNA sequence: TGTGCCAGTAGTTGGGGCCCGAACACTGAAGCTTTCTTT. It yields the protein CASSWGPNTEAFF. Based on the CDR3 plus reference TRBV19 and TRBJ1-1, the full variable domain is DGGITQSPKYLFRKEGQNVTLSCEQNLNHDAMYWYRQDPGQGLRLIYYSQIVNDFQKGDIAEGYSVSREKKESFPLTVTSAQKNPTAFYLCASSWGPNTEAFFGQGTRLTVV.

The CDR3 DNA reads as TGTGCCAGCTCACCACCAGGGGCGTATGGCTACACCTTC. Its protein is CASSPPGAYGYTF. This chain joins TRBV18 and TRBJ1-2; the D gene is possibly TRBD1 (5 bases). V was clipped by 0 bases and J by 5 bases, with 7 bases between them. The CDR3 length is 13 residues. The germline CDR1 and CDR2 sequences are KGHSH and LQKENI.

The chain couples TRBV24-1 to TRBJ2-1; 10 bases map to TRBD1. Trimming took 9 bases from V and 7 from J; bases not matched to a gene: 5. CDR3 length: 13 amino acids. Looked up from germline, CDR1 is KGHDR and CDR2 is SFDVKD. Written as DNA, the CDR3 is TGTGCCACCGCCGACAGGGGGCTTAATGAGCAGTTCTTC. Its protein is CATADRGLNEQFF.

The V gene is TRBV4-1, the J gene TRBJ1-2; no reliable D call. V was trimmed by 1 base and J by 5 bases, leaving 5 bases between them. The CDR3 totals 12 residues. Germline V gene lookup returns CDR1 MGHRA and CDR2 YSYEKL. This chain's CDR3 is CASSQGAYGYTF. CDR3 DNA sequence: TGCGCCAGCAGCCAAGGAGCTTATGGCTACACCTTC.

This clone turned up a few times. The rearrangement joins TRBV3-1 (or the pseudogene TRBV3-2) to TRBJ2-2, with 10 bases that match TRBD2. The CDR3 length is 17 residues. The V gene end was trimmed by 1 base and the J gene end by 5 bases; junction bases not matched to a gene: 7. Germline V gene sequence: CDR1 LGHDT, CDR2 YNNKEL (reference sequence). The CDR3 DNA reads TGTGCCAGCAGCCAAGCTGAGCGGGGGGGCAGAACCGGGGAGCTGTTTTTT. Translating it yields CASSQAERGGRTGELFF.

V and J are TRBV4-1 and TRBJ2-3; no clear D gene. This CDR3 is 15 amino acids long. Between the trimmed V and J ends, which lost 5 bases and 5 bases, there was a span of 17 bases. Germline loops: CDR1 MGHRA, CDR2 YSYEKL. CDR3 amino acids: CASSSRRVERDTQYF. In nucleotides, the CDR3 is TGCGCCAGCAGCTCCCGACGGGTCGAAAGAGATACGCAGTATTTT.

This clone was observed a single time. The chain carries TRBV12-3 or TRBV12-4 and TRBJ2-7; 7 nucleotides match TRBD1. The CDR3 totals 13 residues. V dropped 3 bases and J dropped 6; count of bases not matched to a gene: 5. CDR3 amino acids: CASSFNNRGEQYF. DNA of the CDR3: TGTGCCAGCAGTTTTAATAACAGGGGCGAGCAGTACTTC.

V and J are TRBV2 and TRBJ1-1; 12 nucleotides align to TRBD1. CDR3 size: 13 residues. CDR1 is SNHLY, CDR2 FYNNEI, per germline. After removal of 9 bases from V and 2 bases from J, the junction contained 1 base not matched to a gene. CDR3 sequence: CARGTGGNTEAFF. The CDR3 bases are TGTGCCAGAGGGACAGGGGGCAACACTGAAGCTTTCTTT.

This chain links TRBV6-5 with TRBJ2-3; no definite D call. V shed 2 bases and J shed 2 bases, with 8 bases lying between them. The V gene's germline CDR1 is MNHEY and CDR2 SVGAGI. This CDR3 spans 14 amino acids. The CDR3 reads CASSYREDTDTQYF. The CDR3 DNA reads TGTGCCAGCAGTTACCGTGAGGACACAGATACGCAGTATTTT.

The genes are TRBV6-2 or TRBV6-3 and TRBJ2-3; 7 nucleotides match TRBD2. This CDR3 is 14 amino acids long. V lost 4 bases, J lost 8 bases, and 9 bases stayed unmatched. Per germline, CDR1 MNHEY and CDR2 SVGEGT. The CDR3 DNA reads TGTGCCAGCAGTTTCCTGGGGGGGTTCAGTACGCAGTATTTT. Its translation is CASSFLGGFSTQYF.

Only a few counts were recorded for this clone. The chain uses TRBV6-2 or TRBV6-3 and TRBJ2-2, with a weak D call TRBD1 (5 bases). Germline V CDR1 and CDR2: MNHEY, SVGEGT. The CDR3 runs 17 residues. V lost 0 bases to trimming and J lost 0 bases, with 11 bases between them. The CDR3 loop reads CASSYSSGRANTGELFF. The CDR3 DNA is TGTGCCAGCAGTTACTCGTCGGGCAGGGCGAACACCGGGGAGCTGTTTTTT.

This clone was observed a handful of times. This rearrangement joins TRBV11-3 to TRBJ2-1; TRBD1 matches at 8 bases. The CDR3 length is 15 residues. Germline V gene lookup returns CDR1 SGHNT and CDR2 YENEEA. The V gene end was trimmed by 5 bases and the J gene end by 2 bases; junction bases not matched to a gene: 5. CDR3 DNA: TGTGCCAGCAGCCTCGGACAGGGACCCTACAATGAGCAGTTCTTC. It is translated as CASSLGQGPYNEQFF.

V and J are TRBV5-5 and TRBJ2-3, with 10 nucleotides matching TRBD2. The J segment lost 0 bases and the V segment lost 2 bases, leaving 3 bases of the junction unmatched. This CDR3 region has 16 residues. Per germline, CDR1 SGHKS and CDR2 YYEKEE (reference sequence). The CDR3 loop reads CASSLAGGPSTDTQYF. DNA of the CDR3: TGTGCCAGCAGCTTAGCGGGGGGGCCCAGCACAGATACGCAGTATTTT.

The gene calls are TRBV30 and TRBJ1-3; no firm D call. The germline V and J ends were trimmed by 0 bases and 0 bases, with 6 bases remaining between them. CDR1 GTSNPN and CDR2 SVGIG come from the germline V gene (reference sequence). The CDR3 loop spans 14 amino acids. For the CDR3, the DNA is TGTGCCTGGAGTGTATACAGCTCTGGAAACACCATATATTTT. It specifies CAWSVYSSGNTIYF.

The chain joins TRBV7-3 to TRBJ2-2, with D unclear. V dropped 1 base and J dropped 1 base, with 13 bases sitting between them. This CDR3 has 17 residues. Germline V gives CDR1 SGHTA, CDR2 FQGTGA. In nucleotides, the CDR3 is TGTGCCAGCAGCTTAATGCCCCTGACTTGGAACACCGGGGAGCTGTTTTTT. Protein: CASSLMPLTWNTGELFF. Full variable domain (outside the CDR3, taken from reference TRBV7-3 and TRBJ2-2): GAGVSQTPSNKVTEKGKYVELRCDPISGHTALYWYRQSLGQGPEFLIYFQGTGAADDSGLPNDRFFAVRPEGSVSTLKIQRTERGDSAVYLCASSLMPLTWNTGELFFGEGSRLTVL.

The chain joins TRBV7-3 to TRBJ2-1; TRBD2 matches 9 bases. The junction had 8 bases not matched to a gene; V was cut back by 0 bases and J by 8 bases. The CDR3 length is 16 residues. CDR1 is SGHTA and CDR2 is FQGTGA in the germline V gene. In DNA form, the CDR3 reads TGTGCCAGCAGCTTAACCGCTCTAGCGGGATTGGATGAGCAGTTCTTC. This gives the protein CASSLTALAGLDEQFF.

J is TRBJ1-3 and V is TRBV2, with unresolved D. The CDR3 loop spans 14 amino acids. The V end was cut by 6 bases, the J end by 0 bases, with 9 bases between. The germline V gene encodes CDR1 SNHLY and CDR2 FYNNEI. The CDR3 sequence is CASSAQLSGNTIYF. The CDR3 region has the DNA TGTGCCAGCAGCGCGCAACTCTCTGGAAACACCATATATTTT. The full variable domain, its missing parts supplied by reference TRBV2 and TRBJ1-3, is EPEVTQTPSHQVTQMGQEVILRCVPISNHLYFYWYRQILGQKVEFLVSFYNNEISEKSEIFDDQFSVERPDGSNFTLKIRSTKLEDSAMYFCASSAQLSGNTIYFGEGSWLTVV.

This chain joins TRBV6-5 and TRBJ2-1; TRBD2 agrees at 12 bases. V lost 7 bases to trimming and J lost 9 bases; unmatched junction nucleotides: 4. Germline-derived CDR1 and CDR2 are MNHEY and SVGAGI. This CDR3 region has 13 residues. For the CDR3, the DNA is TGTGCCAGCAACCAACTAGCGGGAGGTGAGCAGTTCTTC. Translated: CASNQLAGGEQFF.

The genes are TRBV7-8 and TRBJ1-2; perhaps TRBD1 as D (6 bases). This CDR3 has 13 residues. The V end was cut by 5 bases, the J end by 3 bases, with 10 bases between. Germline CDR1 SGHVS, CDR2 FQNEAQ. This chain's CDR3 is CASSHTGYYGYTF. In nucleotides, the CDR3 is TGTGCCAGCAGCCACACAGGGTACTATGGCTACACCTTC.

The rearrangement joins TRBV24-1 to TRBJ2-6, with D perhaps TRBD1 (6 bases). V was cut by 2 bases and J by 1 base, with 8 bases left in between. The CDR3 spans 16 residues. Germline CDR1 is KGHDR and CDR2 is SFDVKD. CDR3 DNA: TGTGCCACCAGTGATTGGGGGCTTTCTGGGGCCAACGTCCTGACTTTC. It specifies CATSDWGLSGANVLTF.

This CDR3 is CSDKGAQSGYTF. The CDR3 region has the DNA TGCAGCGATAAGGGGGCGCAAAGTGGCTACACCTTC. This chain uses TRBV29-1 with TRBJ1-2; 7 bases agree with TRBD1. J lost 7 bases, V lost 7 bases, and 9 bases had no gene match. Germline CDR1 is SQVTM and CDR2 is ANQGSEA. This CDR3 has 12 amino acids.

This clone was seen a few times. This rearrangement joins TRBV27 to TRBJ2-3; maybe TRBD1 (5 bases). The CDR3 is 15 residues long. Trimming took 5 bases from V and 5 from J, leaving 17 bases between them. Germline CDR1 is MNHEY and CDR2 is SMNVEV (reference sequence). The CDR3 DNA is TGTGCCAGCAGTCCCCTGACAGCGAAAGGAGATACGCAGTATTTT. Protein product: CASSPLTAKGDTQYF.

The rearrangement links TRBV30 to TRBJ1-2, with 8 nucleotides matching TRBD1. The trim removed 3 bases at V and 8 bases at J, leaving 5 bases unmatched. CDR3 length: 12 residues. Germline V gene lookup returns CDR1 GTSNPN and CDR2 SVGIG (reference sequence). The CDR3 DNA is TGTGCCTGGAGGCTGGACAGGGCCGGCTACACCTTC. Translation: CAWRLDRAGYTF.